Listed below are T cell receptor beta chains from one sample, sequenced in a study of blood T cell repertoires in COVID-19. The method was immunoSEQ multiplex PCR; TCRdb's version includes in-frame clones alone and lacks a portion of them. The sample has over 250,000 clones, around 89% seen once. Sequenced input: PBMCs or T cells enriched from blood (not recorded which). These TCRs come from a middle-aged man who had recovered from COVID-19. The CDR3 runs from the conserved cysteine through the conserved F or W. Clone size is not always given. Where it is, it says once, few, many or a class for expanded clones.

>NA|TRBJ2-1|TRBV28
CASSPTLGTSGLISSYNEQFF
>once|TRBJ1-5|TRBV27
CASSLQVNQPQHF
>NA|TRBJ2-7|TRBV4-1
CASSQGTSPTYEQYF
>NA|TRBJ1-1|TRBV5-6
CASSFFSNEAFF
>NA|TRBJ2-1|TRBV7-8
CASTEVYSGNNEQFF
>NA|TRBJ1-2|TRBV7-7
CASSLAWAQFNYGYTF
>NA|TRBJ2-5|TRBV27
CASSPLGGTVVETQYF
>NA|TRBJ2-1|TRBV4-3
CASSQGTWSSYNEQFF
>NA|TRBJ1-2|TRBV29-1
CSVDPGLSYGYTF
>NA|TRBJ2-5|TRBV19
CASSSHYQETQYF
>NA|TRBJ2-1|TRBV6-5
CASSYGTSGGGDEQFF
>NA|TRBJ2-7|TRBV27
CASSFPGLATHEQYF
>NA|TRBJ2-7|TRBV4-1
CASSPSGLAGDSYEQYF
>NA|TRBJ1-6|TRBV9
CASSAHGQFGHSPLHF
>NA|TRBJ1-4|TRBV5-1
CASSLAPEEDATNEKLFF
>NA|TRBJ1-2|TRBV30
CAWSVGDRGYNYGYTF
>NA|TRBJ2-7|TRBV5-4
CASSLADRGHEQYF
>NA|TRBJ2-2|TRBV28
CASSLITGELFF
>NA|TRBJ2-2|TRBV12-3/TRBV12-4
CASSTGIGELFF
>NA|TRBJ1-1|TRBV29-1
CSVEARGTEAFF
>NA|TRBJ1-2|TRBV28
CASRIPVAGSYGYTF
>NA|TRBJ2-5|TRBV30
CAWSPPRETQYF
>NA|TRBJ1-5|TRBV30
CAWSVGQGAVQPQHF
>NA|TRBJ2-1|TRBV5-6
CASSLEIAGVGEQFF
>NA|TRBJ2-5|TRBV4-1
CASSQVSAGGPGETQYF
>NA|TRBJ2-1|TRBV7-6
CASSGRTHGYEQFF
>NA|TRBJ2-3|TRBV5-4
CASSLVFLAGLTDTQYF
>NA|TRBJ2-7|TRBV6-5
CASSFPSTSGAYEQYF
>NA|TRBJ2-5|TRBV24-1
CATSDLTSGVETQYF
>NA|TRBJ1-5|TRBV7-9
CASSLGAGASFSNQPQHF
>NA|TRBJ2-3|TRBV7-6
CASSLGAGVGTDTQYF
>few|TRBJ1-5|TRBV4-2
CASGGPGGNQPQHF
>once|TRBJ1-2|TRBV29-1
CSVEDLQRNYGYTF
>NA|TRBJ1-5|TRBV9
CASSDAGYQPQHF
>NA|TRBJ2-5|TRBV19
CASSTSGAQETQYF
>NA|TRBJ2-1|TRBV3-1/TRBV3-2
CASSRPEPGGRNEQFF
>NA|TRBJ2-3|TRBV27
CASSPYSGSGADTQYF
>once|TRBJ2-1|TRBV3-1/TRBV3-2
CASSHLAGSYNEQFF
>NA|TRBJ2-7|TRBV29-1
CSVNTGTSVSYEQYF